This entry is about one T cell receptor beta chain. The source of the sample is a study of blood T cell repertoires in COVID-19. Sequencing was performed with immunoSEQ multiplex PCR; in TCRdb, only in-frame clones are kept and a portion is missing. The table records about 240,000 clones, roughly 82% of them present only once. This CDR3 spans 17 amino acids. V was pared by 5 bases and J by 2 bases, with 13 bases of the junction left unmatched. The germline CDR1 and CDR2 sequences are SGHAT and FQNNGV. The sample consisted of peripheral blood. This chain joins TRBV11-2 and TRBJ2-3, with 7 bases that match TRBD1. The receptor's source is a woman in her 70s with acute or convalescent COVID-19. This chain's CDR3 is CASSPFPQGPYTDTQYF. The CDR3 DNA reads TGTGCCAGCAGCCCCTTCCCACAGGGGCCATACACAGATACGCAGTATTTT.